This entry lists 14 T cell receptor beta chains sequenced from one sample in a study of blood T cell repertoires in COVID-19. Using immunoSEQ multiplex PCR, the repertoire was profiled, and TCRdb retains in-frame clones only, with some absent. The table has hundreds of thousands of clones, approximately 87% seen once. The sample comprised peripheral blood. The receptor source for this set is a woman aged 40 to 50 who had recovered from COVID-19.

The V gene is TRBV15, the J gene TRBJ1-3; D gene unclear. Germline CDR1 LNHNV, CDR2 YYDKDF (reference sequence). V was shortened by 2 bases and J by 0 bases, with 11 bases between the two germline ends. The CDR3 contains 16 residues. The DNA of the CDR3 is TGTGCCACCAGCAGACTGGAGCGGAGCTCTGGAAACACCATATATTTT. Its translation is CATSRLERSSGNTIYF.

The chain carries TRBV6-5 and TRBJ1-1; D gene unclear. CDR1 and CDR2 from the germline V gene are MNHEY and SVGAGI. Trimming cost V 0 bases and J 7 bases, with 9 bases left between them. The CDR3 length is 13 residues. The DNA for the CDR3 is TGTGCCAGCAGTTACTCACCTCGACATGAAGCTTTCTTT. Translating it yields CASSYSPRHEAFF.

The sample holds many counts of this clone. The chain uses TRBV6-5 and TRBJ1-2, with 11 bases aligning to TRBD1. Germline CDR1 and CDR2: MNHEY and SVGAGI. V trimming: 2 bases; J trimming: 4 bases; junction bases outside the gene matches: 6. This CDR3 has 16 amino acids. CDR3 in amino acids: CASSYTRTGGSYGYTF. The CDR3 DNA reads TGTGCCAGCAGTTACACAAGGACAGGGGGCAGCTATGGCTACACCTTC.

The J gene is TRBJ2-1, the V gene TRBV5-1, with D maybe TRBD2 (6 bases). V lost 5 bases, J lost 0 bases, and 12 bases lay in between. CDR3 length: 15 residues. The germline gives CDR1 SGHRS, CDR2 YFSETQ. This CDR3 is CASSTLATSYNEQFF. In DNA form, the CDR3 reads TGCGCCAGCAGTACCCTAGCGACCTCCTACAATGAGCAGTTCTTC.

The chain combines TRBV9 with TRBJ2-7, with TRBD1 matching over 9 bases. Trimming took 0 bases from V and 3 from J; bases not matched to a gene: 7. CDR1 is SGDLS and CDR2 is YYNGEE in the germline V gene. There are 16 residues in the CDR3. In DNA, the CDR3 is TGTGCCAGCAGCGTAGTCCCGGGACAGGGTGTCTACGAGCAGTACTTC. It codes for CASSVVPGQGVYEQYF. Variable domain in full (rest from reference TRBV9 and TRBJ2-7): DSGVTQTPKHLITATGQRVTLRCSPRSGDLSVYWYQQSLDQGLQFLIQYYNGEERAKGNILERFSAQQFPDLHSELNLSSLELGDSALYFCASSVVPGQGVYEQYFGPGTRLTVT.

This clone was found once. The chain couples TRBV19 to TRBJ1-5; no reliable D call. This CDR3 region has 20 residues. The ends were cut back, 6 bases at V and 1 base at J, with 28 bases in the middle. CDR1 and CDR2 (germline): LNHDA, SQIVND (reference sequence). CDR3 DNA sequence: TGTGCCAGTAGAAATCCCCGAGGAGGGCAGGAACCTTTCAGCAATCAGCCCCAGCATTTT. It translates to CASRNPRGGQEPFSNQPQHF. Based on the CDR3 plus reference TRBV19 and TRBJ1-5, the full variable domain is DGGITQSPKYLFRKEGQNVTLSCEQNLNHDAMYWYRQDPGQGLRLIYYSQIVNDFQKGDIAEGYSVSREKKESFPLTVTSAQKNPTAFYLCASRNPRGGQEPFSNQPQHFGDGTRLSIL.

J is TRBJ2-1 and V is TRBV29-1; the D is unclear. V shed 7 bases and J shed 1 base, with 17 bases lying between them. Germline V gene sequence: CDR1 SQVTM, CDR2 ANQGSEA. The CDR3 has 15 amino acids. CDR3 region: CSDENLVESYNEQFF. The CDR3 coding sequence is TGCAGCGACGAAAACTTAGTAGAATCCTACAATGAGCAGTTCTTC.

This chain joins TRBV11-3 and TRBJ2-1, with 9 bases that match TRBD1. The CDR3 sequence is 14 residues long. Germline loops: CDR1 SGHNT, CDR2 YENEEA. The junction had 10 bases not matched to a gene; V was cut back by 7 bases and J by 9 bases. The CDR3 DNA is TGTGCCAGCACGAGGGGACAGGGATTGGGTGAGCAGTTCTTC. Its protein is CASTRGQGLGEQFF.

This clone occurred a few times. CDR3 DNA: TGTGCCAGCAGACAGGGGGGGAAACGCCTCTATGGCTACACCTTC. It yields the protein CASRQGGKRLYGYTF. This chain connects TRBV6-5 to TRBJ1-2, with 8 bases that match TRBD1. Trimming removed 6 bases from V and 4 bases from J; junction bases left unmatched: 10. CDR3 length: 15 amino acids. Germline CDR1 and CDR2: MNHEY and SVGAGI.

The chain couples TRBV6-2 or TRBV6-3 to TRBJ1-2; possible D gene TRBD1, 5 bases. Germline-derived CDR1 and CDR2 are MNHEY and SVGEGT. The CDR3 is made up of 17 amino acids. V gave up 0 bases and J gave up 7 bases, with 21 bases separating them. DNA of the CDR3: TGTGCCAGCAGTTACTCGAGGAGGGGCTTAACCCTCTTTGGCTACACCTTC. Translating gives CASSYSRRGLTLFGYTF.

The chain couples TRBV5-4 to TRBJ2-5; 10 bases agree with TRBD2. The V gene end was trimmed by 0 bases and the J gene end by 6 bases; junction bases not matched to a gene: 5. CDR3 length equals 15 residues. Germline values: CDR1 SGHNT, CDR2 YYREEE (reference sequence). CDR3 sequence: CASSLGAGGRKTQYF. The CDR3 nucleotides are TGTGCCAGCAGCTTGGGAGCGGGGGGGAGGAAGACCCAGTACTTC.

The chain carries TRBV19 and TRBJ1-6; D is undetermined. The CDR3 loop spans 17 amino acids. CDR1 and CDR2 (germline): LNHDA, SQIVND (reference sequence). Trimming cost V 1 base and J 0 bases, with 10 bases left between them. CDR3 nucleotide sequence: TGTGCCAGTAGTATAGGAGGCTGGAGCTCCTATAATTCACCCCTCCACTTT. Protein sequence: CASSIGGWSSYNSPLHF.

The chain combines TRBV24-1 with TRBJ2-2; 10 nucleotides match TRBD2. Germline lookup yields CDR1 KGHDR and CDR2 SFDVKD. Trimming removed 5 bases from V and 0 bases from J; junction bases left unmatched: 5. The CDR3 length is 17 residues. CDR3 loop: CATSVGLADANTGELFF. The CDR3 DNA is TGTGCCACCAGTGTCGGACTAGCGGATGCGAACACCGGGGAGCTGTTTTTT.

V usage is TRBV7-9 and J usage is TRBJ2-1, with 7 bases lining up with TRBD2. CDR3 size: 16 residues. Trimming removed 5 bases from V and 2 bases from J; junction bases left unmatched: 9. In germline, CDR1 is SEHNR, CDR2 FQNEAQ (reference sequence). This CDR3 reads CASSGEQRGTYNEQFF. CDR3 coding DNA: TGTGCCAGCAGCGGCGAGCAGCGGGGAACCTACAATGAGCAGTTCTTC.